These 29 T cell receptor beta chains came from one sample sequenced in a study of blood T cell repertoires in COVID-19. Repertoires were generated with immunoSEQ multiplex PCR, while TCRdb's copy carries only in-frame clones and drops some. The repertoire includes more than 150,000 clones, around 87% of them detected once, and under 0.7% sits in the top ten. Sequenced material: peripheral blood. The receptor set was obtained from a man aged 55-75 years with COVID-19, enrolled during active disease.

The genes are TRBV6-5 and TRBJ2-5; 11 nucleotides agree with TRBD1. V shed 6 bases and J 5 bases; nucleotides not matched to a gene: 8. Germline CDR1 is MNHEY and CDR2 is SVGAGI. There are 15 residues in the CDR3. The CDR3 reads CASSYEGTGGETQYF. CDR3 sequence (DNA): TGTGCCAGCAGCTACGAGGGGACAGGGGGGGAGACCCAGTACTTC.

This clone was detected once. The chain carries TRBV5-8 and TRBJ1-4, with 9 positions matching TRBD1. The CDR3 spans 14 residues. The germline gives CDR1 SGHTS, CDR2 YDEGEE. V dropped 3 bases and J dropped 5; count of bases not matched to a gene: 2. CDR3 nucleotides: TGTGCCAGCAGCTGGGGGACAGGGAATGAAAAACTGTTTTTT. This sequence encodes CASSWGTGNEKLFF.

V is TRBV6-6 and J is TRBJ1-6; D perhaps matches TRBD1 (5 bases). The V gene's germline CDR1 is MNHNY and CDR2 SVGAGI (reference sequence). This CDR3 has 15 amino acids. The germline V and J ends were trimmed by 6 bases and 5 bases, with 14 bases remaining between them. CDR3 in DNA: TGTGCCAGCAGAGACGCAGGGTCCCATAATTCACCCCTCCACTTT. Its translation is CASRDAGSHNSPLHF.

V and J are TRBV9 and TRBJ2-1, with TRBD1 matching over 9 bases. This CDR3 is built from 14 residues. Germline CDR1 SGDLS, CDR2 YYNGEE. J was trimmed by 9 bases and V by 2 bases; bases with no gene match: 6. The CDR3 region has the DNA TGTGCCAGCAGCGTCGGGACAGGGACGGGTGAGCAGTTCTTC. Amino acid sequence: CASSVGTGTGEQFF.

V usage is TRBV6-6 and J usage is TRBJ2-5; 13 bases align to TRBD2. The CDR3 is 17 residues long. The V gene end was trimmed by 5 bases and the J gene end by 0 bases; junction bases not matched to a gene: 6. Germline loops: CDR1 MNHNY, CDR2 SVGAGI (reference sequence). The CDR3, as DNA: TGTGCCAGCAGTCAGACTAGCGGGGGGCGATACCAAGAGACCCAGTACTTC. Translating gives CASSQTSGGRYQETQYF.

This chain joins TRBV4-2 and TRBJ1-5; D uncertain. Germline V gene sequence: CDR1 LGHNA, CDR2 YNFKEQ. The V end lost 2 bases, the J end lost 5 bases, and 10 bases lay between the germline ends. The length of the CDR3 is 14 residues. The CDR3 protein is CASSQFEGDQPQHF. In DNA form, the CDR3 reads TGTGCCAGCAGCCAATTCGAGGGTGATCAGCCCCAGCATTTT.

CDR3 sequence reads: CASSSGSRGSPLHF. In DNA, the CDR3 is TGTGCCAGCTCCTCGGGCAGCCGGGGTTCACCCCTCCACTTT. J is TRBJ1-6 and V is TRBV18, with D uncertain. This CDR3 has 14 residues. V was shortened by 6 bases and J by 9 bases, with 15 bases between the two germline ends. Germline assignment: CDR1 KGHSH and CDR2 LQKENI.

This chain links TRBV30 with TRBJ1-6; TRBD1 might be the D (6 bases). Germline V CDR1 and CDR2: GTSNPN, SVGIG (reference sequence). Trimming stripped 2 bases from V and 10 bases from J, with 18 bases between. The length of the CDR3 is 15 residues. DNA of the CDR3: TGTGCCTGGAGTCCAACCCGCGGGGGGCGATCACCCCTCCACTTT. Amino acid sequence: CAWSPTRGGRSPLHF.

The rearrangement links TRBV13 to TRBJ2-1, with a tentative D call TRBD2 (6 bases). The V end lost 1 base, the J end lost 1 base, and 11 bases lay between the germline ends. CDR1 is PRHDT, CDR2 FYEKMQ, per germline (reference sequence). This CDR3 comprises 16 residues. The CDR3 nucleotides are TGTGCCAGCAGCTTAGTAGCAGGGAGGTCCTACAATGAGCAGTTCTTC. This encodes CASSLVAGRSYNEQFF.

The rearrangement joins TRBV25-1 to TRBJ1-2; D might be TRBD1 (6 bases). The CDR3 runs 16 residues. Trimming cost V 1 base and J 0 bases, with 12 bases left between them. CDR1 and CDR2 from the germline V gene are MGHDK and SYGVNS. The DNA for the CDR3 is TGTGCCAGCAGTGAATTAGAGGACAGCACTAACTATGGCTACACCTTC. It specifies CASSELEDSTNYGYTF.

The J gene is TRBJ1-6, the V gene TRBV5-4; TRBD1 matches 7 bases. The CDR3 has 16 amino acids. Unmatched junction bases numbered 11, after V lost 5 bases and J lost 6 bases. Germline V gene data show CDR1 as SGHNT and CDR2 as YYREEE (reference sequence). The CDR3 loop is CASRPGTASTNSPLHF. CDR3 bases: TGTGCCAGCAGGCCCGGGACAGCCTCGACTAATTCACCCCTCCACTTT.

The chain employs TRBV4-2 and TRBJ2-2, with D maybe TRBD1 (6 bases). The CDR3 length is 14 residues. V lost 5 bases to trimming and J lost 4 bases, with 11 bases between them. Germline lookup yields CDR1 LGHNA and CDR2 YNFKEQ. The CDR3, as DNA: TGTGCCAGCAGCACAGGGATTACCACCGGGGAGCTGTTTTTT. As protein: CASSTGITTGELFF.

This clone was counted only a few times. The chain uses TRBV6-6 and TRBJ1-5; 7 bases match TRBD1. Germline V gives CDR1 MNHNY, CDR2 SVGAGI (reference sequence). CDR3 length: 15 amino acids. J gave up 4 bases and V 7 bases, and 10 bases lay outside the gene matches. The CDR3 region is CASIKQGIPNQPQHF. The DNA for the CDR3 is TGTGCCAGCATTAAACAGGGGATTCCTAATCAGCCCCAGCATTTT.

The chain carries TRBV6-2 or TRBV6-3 and TRBJ1-2; D not resolved. The CDR3 spans 15 residues. V lost 2 bases, J lost 8 bases, and 18 bases lay in between. From germline, CDR1 is MNHEY and CDR2 SVGEGT. The CDR3 nucleotides read TGTGCCAGCAGTTACGAGTGGAAGGCCCGAGGAGGCTACACCTTC. It is translated as CASSYEWKARGGYTF.

This chain connects TRBV27 to TRBJ1-5, with no clear D. CDR3 length: 14 residues. Germline CDR1 and CDR2: MNHEY and SMNVEV (reference sequence). V was trimmed by 2 bases and J by 4 bases, leaving 9 bases between them. CDR3 loop: CASSLGSANQPQHF. The CDR3 DNA is TGTGCCAGCAGTTTAGGATCAGCGAATCAGCCCCAGCATTTT.

The chain joins TRBV30 to TRBJ2-5; 12 bases fit TRBD2. The V gene's germline CDR1 is GTSNPN and CDR2 SVGIG (reference sequence). The V gene end was trimmed by 0 bases and the J gene end by 2 bases; junction bases not matched to a gene: 13. CDR3 length: 19 amino acids. The CDR3 DNA sequence: TGTGCCTGGAGTGTGGGATGGACTAGCGGGGCGGTTGGACAAGAGACCCAGTACTTC. It encodes CAWSVGWTSGAVGQETQYF. The full variable domain, its missing parts supplied by reference TRBV30 and TRBJ2-5, is SQTIHQWPATLVQPVGSPLSLECTVEGTSNPNLYWYRQAAGRGLQLLFYSVGIGQISSEVPQNLSASRPQDRQFILSSKKLLLSDSGFYLCAWSVGWTSGAVGQETQYFGPGTRLLVL.

This chain connects TRBV10-3 to TRBJ1-1; no firm D call. This CDR3 comprises 12 residues. The ends were cut back, 5 bases at V and 2 bases at J, with 6 bases in the middle. Germline CDR1 reads ENHRY; CDR2 reads SYGVKD. The CDR3 DNA reads as TGTGCCATCAGTTCGAGCAACACTGAAGCTTTCTTT. It yields the protein CAISSSNTEAFF.

V gene TRBV7-2 combines with J gene TRBJ1-2; 11 nucleotides agree with TRBD1. The CDR3 length is 15 residues. Germline-derived CDR1 and CDR2 are SGHTA and FQGNSA. Trimming removed 2 bases from V and 7 bases from J; junction bases left unmatched: 6. CDR3 nucleotide sequence: TGTGCCAGCAGCTTAATTGGACAGGGGGCGGGTGGCTACACCTTC. Translated, it gives CASSLIGQGAGGYTF.

The chain recombines TRBV9 with TRBJ1-6; the match to TRBD1 covers 8 bases. Losses at the gene ends were 4 bases for V and 11 bases for J; bases not matched to a gene: 11. Germline CDR1 is SGDLS and CDR2 is YYNGEE. This CDR3 spans 15 amino acids. The CDR3 DNA reads as TGTGCCAGCAGCAAGCGACAGGGGCCCGAAGCACCCCTCCACTTT. It specifies CASSKRQGPEAPLHF.

The rearrangement links TRBV7-3 to TRBJ1-1; 8 nucleotides match TRBD1. The length of the CDR3 is 14 residues. CDR1 and CDR2 (germline): SGHTA, FQGTGA. V lost 4 bases, J lost 8 bases, and 9 bases stayed unmatched. CDR3 region: CASSSGTGPGEAFF. The CDR3 nucleotides are TGTGCCAGCAGCTCCGGGACAGGCCCGGGAGAAGCTTTCTTT.

This clone has a handful of counts. The CDR3: CSVVRTDGYTF. The CDR3 DNA reads as TGCAGCGTTGTCCGGACAGATGGCTACACCTTC. This chain connects TRBV29-1 to TRBJ1-2, with D tentatively TRBD1 (6 bases). V lost 4 bases and J 6 bases, leaving 9 bases between the germline ends. The germline CDR1 and CDR2 sequences are SQVTM and ANQGSEA. The CDR3 length is 11 residues.

The chain uses TRBV5-1 and TRBJ2-5; possibly TRBD1 for D (6 bases). Germline CDR1 SGHRS, CDR2 YFSETQ. CDR3 length equals 13 residues. V gave up 7 bases and J gave up 4 bases, with 14 bases separating them. CDR3 protein: CASGREGVETQYF. DNA for the CDR3: TGCGCCAGCGGCCGCGAGGGGGTAGAGACCCAGTACTTC.

The sample holds one count of this clone. J is TRBJ1-3 and V is TRBV15, with 7 bases matching TRBD1. Germline lookup yields CDR1 LNHNV and CDR2 YYDKDF (reference sequence). CDR3 length: 14 amino acids. The V gene end was trimmed by 6 bases and the J gene end by 0 bases; junction bases not matched to a gene: 2. Written as DNA, the CDR3 is TGTGCCACCAGTAGGGACAGCTCTGGAAACACCATATATTTT. Translating gives CATSRDSSGNTIYF.

As concerns this clone: The same CDR3 can be traced to other DNA sequences in this sample. This chain uses TRBV30 with TRBJ1-2; D gene ambiguous. Germline CDR1 and CDR2: GTSNPN and SVGIG (reference sequence). This CDR3 region has 12 residues. The germline V and J ends were trimmed by 0 bases and 7 bases, with 9 bases remaining between them. CDR3 DNA sequence: TGTGCCTGGAGTGTTGGAGGGCTTGGCTACACCTTC. Its protein product is CAWSVGGLGYTF.

V usage is TRBV4-1 and J usage is TRBJ2-7; D is undetermined. The V gene lost 1 base and the J gene lost 3 bases, with 10 bases spanning the gap. CDR1 MGHRA and CDR2 YSYEKL come from the germline V gene. CDR3 length: 14 amino acids. The CDR3 bases are TGCGCCAGCAGCCAAGTTCCTCGCGGCTACGAGCAGTACTTC. Translation: CASSQVPRGYEQYF.

CDR3 sequence reads: CASGLELLFYGYTF. The CDR3, as DNA: TGTGCTAGTGGTTTGGAGCTTCTCTTCTATGGCTACACCTTC. V is TRBV12-5 and J is TRBJ1-2; D uncertain. Per the germline V gene, CDR1 is LGHNT and CDR2 is FRNRAP. Trimming took 1 base from V and 4 from J, leaving 10 bases between them. The CDR3 consists of 14 residues.

The chain joins TRBV9 to TRBJ1-6; 8 bases map to TRBD1. CDR1 is SGDLS, CDR2 YYNGEE, per germline. The CDR3 extends over 14 amino acids. The ends lost 3 bases at V and 8 bases at J; junction bases unmatched: 4. For the CDR3, the DNA is TGTGCCAGCAGCGCAACAGGGGGGGATTCACCCCTCCACTTT. Amino acid sequence: CASSATGGDSPLHF.

The rearrangement links TRBV6-4 to TRBJ1-4; a possible D gene is TRBD1 (6 bases). The germline V and J ends were trimmed by 0 bases and 3 bases, with 8 bases remaining between them. From germline, CDR1 is MRHNA and CDR2 SNTAGT. This CDR3 has 15 amino acids. CDR3 residues: CASSDSGGPNEKLFF. CDR3 bases: TGTGCCAGCAGTGACTCAGGGGGTCCTAATGAAAAACTGTTTTTT.

This chain joins TRBV7-2 and TRBJ1-2; D remains ambiguous. Looked up from germline, CDR1 is SGHTA and CDR2 is FQGNSA. CDR3 length: 14 residues. Trimming removed 7 bases from V and 4 bases from J, with 16 bases in between. DNA for the CDR3: TGTGCCAGCACCCCCTTGTCGTCCCTCTATGGCTACACCTTC. It translates to CASTPLSSLYGYTF.